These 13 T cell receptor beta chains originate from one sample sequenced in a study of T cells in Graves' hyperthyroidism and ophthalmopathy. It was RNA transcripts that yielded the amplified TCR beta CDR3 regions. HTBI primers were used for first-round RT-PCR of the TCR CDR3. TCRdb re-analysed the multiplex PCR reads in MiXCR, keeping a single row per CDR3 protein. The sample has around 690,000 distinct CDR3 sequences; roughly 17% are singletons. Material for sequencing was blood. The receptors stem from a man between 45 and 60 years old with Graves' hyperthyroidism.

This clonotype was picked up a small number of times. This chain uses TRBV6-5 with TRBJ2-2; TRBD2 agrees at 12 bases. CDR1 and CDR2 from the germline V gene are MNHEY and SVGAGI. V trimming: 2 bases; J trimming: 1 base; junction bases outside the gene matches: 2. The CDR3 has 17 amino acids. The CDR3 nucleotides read TGTGCCAGCAGTTACCAACTAGCGGGAGGGAACACCGGGGAGCTGTTTTTT. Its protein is CASSYQLAGGNTGELFF.

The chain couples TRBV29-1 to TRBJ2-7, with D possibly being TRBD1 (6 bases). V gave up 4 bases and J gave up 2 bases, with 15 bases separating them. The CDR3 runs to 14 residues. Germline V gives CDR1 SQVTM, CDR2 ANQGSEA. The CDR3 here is CSVGVLGQTYEQYF. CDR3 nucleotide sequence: TGCAGCGTTGGCGTTTTAGGACAGACCTACGAGCAGTACTTC.

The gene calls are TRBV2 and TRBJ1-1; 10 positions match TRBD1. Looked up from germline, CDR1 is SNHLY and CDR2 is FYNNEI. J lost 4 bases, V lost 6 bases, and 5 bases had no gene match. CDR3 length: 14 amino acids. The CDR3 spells CASRMTGGGTEAFF. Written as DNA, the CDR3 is TGTGCCAGCAGGATGACAGGGGGCGGCACTGAAGCTTTCTTT.

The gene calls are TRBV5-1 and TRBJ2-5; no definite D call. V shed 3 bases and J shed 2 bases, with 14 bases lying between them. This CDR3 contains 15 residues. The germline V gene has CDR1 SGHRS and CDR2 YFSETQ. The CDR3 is CASSSRRYTQETQYF. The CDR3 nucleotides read TGCGCCAGCAGCTCCCGCCGGTACACGCAAGAGACCCAGTACTTC.

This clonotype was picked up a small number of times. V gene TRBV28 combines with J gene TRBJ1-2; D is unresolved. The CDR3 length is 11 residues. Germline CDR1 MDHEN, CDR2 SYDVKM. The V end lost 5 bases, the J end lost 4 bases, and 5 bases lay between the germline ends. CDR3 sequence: CASSRGYGYTF. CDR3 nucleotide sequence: TGTGCCAGCAGTCGAGGCTATGGCTACACCTTC.

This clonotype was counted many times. As DNA, the CDR3 is TGTGCCAGCAAAAAAGAGGGACAGCACTCTGGGGCCAACGTCCTGACTTTC. Translation gives CASKKEGQHSGANVLTF. This chain joins TRBV7-2 and TRBJ2-6; 7 nucleotides align to TRBD1. This CDR3 comprises 17 residues. Germline values: CDR1 SGHTA, CDR2 FQGNSA. After removal of 7 bases from V and 0 bases from J, the junction contained 9 bases not matched to a gene.

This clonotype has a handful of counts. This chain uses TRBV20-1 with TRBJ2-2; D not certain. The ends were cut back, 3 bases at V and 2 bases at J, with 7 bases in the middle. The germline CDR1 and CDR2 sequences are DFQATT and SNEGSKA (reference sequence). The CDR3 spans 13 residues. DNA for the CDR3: TGCAGTGCTAGCAGCAGCAACACCGGGGAGCTGTTTTTT. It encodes CSASSSNTGELFF.

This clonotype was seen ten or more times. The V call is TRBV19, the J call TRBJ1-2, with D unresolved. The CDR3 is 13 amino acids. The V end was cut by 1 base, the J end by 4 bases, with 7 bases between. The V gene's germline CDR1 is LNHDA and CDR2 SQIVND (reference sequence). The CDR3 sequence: CASSIAESYGYTF. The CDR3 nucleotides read TGTGCCAGTAGTATAGCAGAATCCTATGGCTACACCTTC.

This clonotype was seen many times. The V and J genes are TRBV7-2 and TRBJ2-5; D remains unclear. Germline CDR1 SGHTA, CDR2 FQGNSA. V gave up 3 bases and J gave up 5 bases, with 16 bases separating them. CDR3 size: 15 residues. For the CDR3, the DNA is TGTGCCAGCAGCTTTATGAGGAGAACCGGGGAGACCCAGTACTTC. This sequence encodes CASSFMRRTGETQYF.

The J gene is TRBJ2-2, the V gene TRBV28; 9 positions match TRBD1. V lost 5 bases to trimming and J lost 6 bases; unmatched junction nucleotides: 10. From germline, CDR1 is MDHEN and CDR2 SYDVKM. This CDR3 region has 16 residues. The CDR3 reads CASSPDRGARAGELFF. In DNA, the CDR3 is TGTGCCAGCAGTCCCGACAGGGGGGCGCGGGCCGGGGAGCTGTTTTTT.

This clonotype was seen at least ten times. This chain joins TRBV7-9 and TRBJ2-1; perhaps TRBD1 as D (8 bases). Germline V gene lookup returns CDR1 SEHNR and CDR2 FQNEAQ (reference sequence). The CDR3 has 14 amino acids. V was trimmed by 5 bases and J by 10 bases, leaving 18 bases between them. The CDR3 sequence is CASSPQGAGAEQFF. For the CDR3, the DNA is TGTGCCAGCAGCCCCCAGGGGGCGGGAGCCGAGCAGTTCTTC.

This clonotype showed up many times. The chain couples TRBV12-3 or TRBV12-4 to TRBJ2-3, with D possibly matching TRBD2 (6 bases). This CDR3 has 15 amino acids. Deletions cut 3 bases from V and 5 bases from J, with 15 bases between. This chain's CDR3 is CASSFSSARGDTQYF. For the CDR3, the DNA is TGTGCCAGCAGTTTTTCTAGCGCGAGAGGAGATACGCAGTATTTT.

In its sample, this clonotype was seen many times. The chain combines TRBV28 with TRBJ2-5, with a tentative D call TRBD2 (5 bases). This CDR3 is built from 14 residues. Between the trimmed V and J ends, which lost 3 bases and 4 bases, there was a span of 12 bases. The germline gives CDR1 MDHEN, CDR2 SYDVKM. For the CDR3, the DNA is TGTGCCAGCAGTTTCGGCGGGTTCCCAGAGACCCAGTACTTC. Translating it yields CASSFGGFPETQYF.